This T cell receptor beta chain was recovered during a study of blood T cells in healthy people across ages. A second about 7 to 11 cycle PCR used barcoded and J-beta primers. The authors tagged each cDNA molecule using a template-switch adaptor with 12 random nucleotides. Via MiXCR, TCRdb re-called the 5' RACE reads, giving one row per CDR3 protein. The table records roughly 1,300,000 distinct CDR3 sequences, approximately 59% of them present only once. Germline CDR1 and CDR2: SGHVS and FNYEAQ. CDR3 length equals 14 residues. Trimming took 4 bases from V and 4 from J, leaving 13 bases between them. Study-level results: Expanded clonotype changes were possibly confounded by unknown donor CMV status.

In the case of this clonotype: Its antigen is as yet unknown.

Researchers report isolating at least 7 million PBMCs per sample. This sequence joins TRBV7-6 and TRBJ2-5; the D is unclear. The receptor comes from a man younger than 35 in good health. Sequenced: blood. The CDR3 loop is CASSSATQRETQYF. CDR3 bases: TGTGCCAGCAGCTCCGCCACCCAACGAGAGACCCAGTACTTC.